The clone carrying this T cell receptor beta chain occurred a few times. Antigen specificity is unknown. The identical CDR3 is also encoded by other nucleotide sequences in the sample. V was shortened by 0 bases and J by 6 bases, with 9 bases between the two germline ends. The CDR3 has 14 residues. The germline gives CDR1 LGHNT, CDR2 FRNRAP. These data originate in a study of glioma-infiltrating T cells after dendritic cell vaccination. Broader study findings: Few patients contributed both blood and tumor specimens.

Primers: 60 V beta forward and 13 J beta reverse. Produced via immunoSEQ multiplex PCR; TCRdb's table is partial and in-frame only. This table holds about 91,000 clones, about 81% found once. The time point denotes: after dendritic cell vaccination, including at tumor progression/relapse. The TCR was taken from a human donor with glioblastoma. V usage is TRBV12-5 and J usage is TRBJ1-5; D might be TRBD1 (6 bases). This sample comprised blood, obtained after dendritic cell vaccination. The CDR3 sequence: CASGLVQGGQPQHF. DNA of the CDR3: TGTGCTAGTGGTTTGGTACAGGGCGGTCAGCCCCAGCATTTT.